This is a list of T cell receptor beta chains from one sample in a study of cytomegalovirus exposure and HLA in healthy donors. Measured with immunoSEQ multiplex PCR; TCRdb has only the in-frame clones, and not every one. The table shows fewer than 200,000 clones, with 75% occurring only once. Input material: PBMCs. The receptors come from a female donor in good health and CMV-seronegative. Both conserved end residues are part of each CDR3. The D gene is left open where the match is weak. Size tells how often a clone was seen (once, few, many) or the class of an expanded clone, and some rows leave it out.

>-|TRBV19|-|TRBJ1-1
CASTIGVFEAFF
TGTGCCAGTACTATAGGAGTTTTTGAAGCTTTCTTT
>few|TRBV6-1|-|TRBJ1-4
CASSAGVVEKLFF
TGTGCCAGCAGTGCCGGGGTGGTTGAAAAACTGTTTTTT
>few|TRBV18|-|TRBJ1-1
CASSPKGSGVANTEAFF
TGTGCCAGCTCACCAAAAGGTTCGGGGGTGGCGAACACTGAAGCTTTCTTT
>-|TRBV28|TRBD2|TRBJ2-7
CASTALPQREGSYEQYF
TGTGCCAGCACAGCCCTCCCCCAGCGGGAGGGCTCCTACGAGCAGTACTTC
>-|TRBV7-2|TRBD1|TRBJ2-7
CASSLALGTDEQYF
TGTGCCAGCAGCTTAGCGTTGGGGACAGACGAGCAGTACTTC
>-|TRBV6-6|-|TRBJ1-5
CASSFPGNSNQPQHF
TGTGCCAGCAGTTTTCCCGGGAATAGCAATCAGCCCCAGCATTTT
>-|TRBV6-6|-|TRBJ1-1
CASSQGTTEAFF
TGTGCCAGCAGTCAGGGAACCACTGAAGCTTTCTTT
>-|TRBV4-3|-|TRBJ2-2
CASSRLDKDSNTGELFF
TGCGCCAGCAGCCGATTAGATAAGGACTCGAACACCGGGGAGCTGTTTTTT
>-|TRBV27|TRBD1|TRBJ2-7
CASRPTGGEQYF
TGTGCCAGCAGACCTACAGGGGGCGAGCAGTACTTC
>-|TRBV6-5|TRBD1|TRBJ1-1
CASSSSGGASFEAFF
TGTGCCAGCAGTTCGTCAGGGGGCGCCTCTTTTGAAGCTTTCTTT
>-|TRBV15|TRBD1|TRBJ2-1
CATSKDHDRGYDEQFF
TGTGCCACCAGCAAGGATCACGACAGGGGTTACGATGAGCAGTTCTTC
>once|TRBV19|-|TRBJ1-2
CASTTIRGGYTF
TGTGCCAGTACCACCATTAGGGGTGGCTACACCTTC
>-|TRBV10-3|-|TRBJ2-7
CAGGDPRSYEQYF
TGTGCCGGAGGGGATCCTCGGTCCTACGAGCAGTACTTC
>-|TRBV6-1|-|TRBJ2-2
CASSEWRPNTGELFF
TGTGCCAGCAGTGAATGGAGGCCCAACACCGGGGAGCTGTTTTTT
>-|TRBV18|-|TRBJ1-5
CASSPGSTQPQHF
TGTGCCAGCTCACCCGGGTCAACACAGCCCCAGCATTTT
>-|TRBV7-2|TRBD2|TRBJ2-3
CASSLEAGGPSTDTQYF
TGTGCCAGCAGCTTAGAGGCGGGGGGGCCTAGCACAGATACGCAGTATTTT
>-|TRBV5-6|TRBD1|TRBJ1-4
CASSFRDSLDPTTNEKLFF
TGTGCCAGCAGTTTCCGGGACAGCCTAGACCCCACAACTAATGAAAAACTGTTTTTT
>-|TRBV6-5|-|TRBJ1-5
CASRRTVLSPQHF
TGTGCCAGCAGAAGGACAGTCCTTTCTCCCCAGCATTTT
>-|TRBV27|-|TRBJ1-1
CASSPLMRLEAFF
TGTGCCAGCAGTCCCCTCATGCGGCTCGAGGCTTTCTTT
>-|TRBV28|-|TRBJ1-5
CASTPPGGSEPQHF
TGTGCCAGCACCCCCCCCGGCGGATCGGAGCCCCAGCATTTT
>-|TRBV13|-|TRBJ1-4
CASSLALGKLFF
TGTGCCAGCAGCTTAGCCCTCGGGAAACTGTTTTTT
>-|TRBV4-2|TRBD1|TRBJ2-1
CASSPRQGITYNEQFF
TGTGCCAGCAGCCCCCGACAGGGGATCACCTACAATGAGCAGTTCTTC
>-|TRBV7-2|-|TRBJ1-5
CASSSDRPNQPQHF
TGTGCCAGCAGCTCGGACAGACCCAATCAGCCCCAGCATTTT
>-|TRBV19|TRBD1|TRBJ1-5
CASQGQGAAQPQHF
TGTGCCAGCCAGGGACAGGGAGCAGCGCAGCCCCAGCATTTT
>few|TRBV2|-|TRBJ1-5
CASSVQAPYSNQPQHF
TGTGCCAGCAGTGTGCAAGCCCCGTATAGCAATCAGCCCCAGCATTTT
>-|TRBV7-6|TRBD1|TRBJ1-1
CASSNRDSEAFF
TGTGCCAGCAGTAACCGGGACAGTGAAGCTTTCTTT
>-|TRBV5-1|TRBD2|TRBJ2-1
CASSLGMRGGYNEQFF
TGCGCCAGCAGCTTGGGAATGCGGGGGGGCTACAATGAGCAGTTCTTC
>-|TRBV5-1|TRBD1|TRBJ2-2
CASSLWTGVNTGELFF
TGCGCCAGCAGCTTATGGACAGGGGTGAACACCGGGGAGCTGTTTTTT
>-|TRBV6-5|-|TRBJ1-6
CASSPWGGRSPLHF
TGTGCCAGCAGCCCTTGGGGGGGACGATCACCCCTCCACTTT
>-|TRBV28|TRBD1|TRBJ2-2
CASSFRTGINTGELFF
TGTGCCAGCAGTTTTAGGACAGGGATTAACACCGGGGAGCTGTTTTTT
>-|TRBV5-6|-|TRBJ1-6
CASSLGLGLNSPLHF
TGTGCCAGCAGCTTGGGCTTGGGGCTTAATTCACCCCTCCACTTT
>-|TRBV19|TRBD2|TRBJ2-2
CASSTGLGFSGELFF
TGTGCCAGTAGTACGGGACTAGGGTTCTCCGGGGAGCTGTTTTTT
>-|TRBV11-2|TRBD1|TRBJ2-7
CASRKTGGSSYEQYF
TGTGCCAGCAGGAAAACAGGGGGTAGCTCCTACGAGCAGTACTTC
>-|TRBV29-1|-|TRBJ1-1
CSVKQGRDTEAFF
TGCAGCGTTAAACAGGGCCGGGACACTGAAGCTTTCTTT
>-|TRBV7-3|-|TRBJ2-3
CASSLLAGPTSDTQYF
TGTGCCAGCAGCTTATTGGCGGGTCCCACTTCCGATACGCAGTATTTT
>-|TRBV27|-|TRBJ2-7
CASSSTGSFYEQYF
TGTGCCAGCAGTTCCACAGGTAGCTTCTACGAGCAGTACTTC
>-|TRBV27|TRBD2|TRBJ2-1
CASSPEAGGGHEQFF
TGTGCCAGCAGTCCGGAAGCGGGAGGGGGTCATGAGCAGTTCTTC
>few|TRBV7-9|TRBD2|TRBJ2-5
CASSSRLAGIQETQYF
TGTGCCAGCAGCTCACGACTAGCGGGAATTCAAGAGACCCAGTACTTC
>-|TRBV23-1|-|TRBJ1-3
CASSSLRQLSGNTIYF
TGCGCCAGCAGTTCTCTAAGACAGCTCTCTGGAAACACCATATATTTT
>-|TRBV4-2|TRBD1|TRBJ1-1
CASSHLQGGNTEAFF
TGTGCCAGCAGCCACTTACAGGGGGGGAACACTGAAGCTTTCTTT
>few|TRBV15|TRBD1|TRBJ1-4
CATSRPDRGQGKLFF
TGTGCCACCAGCAGGCCGGACAGGGGGCAGGGAAAACTGTTTTTT
>-|TRBV6-5|-|TRBJ1-5
CASSRVDSLSQPQHF
TGTGCCAGCAGTCGTGTGGACAGTTTGAGTCAGCCCCAGCATTTT